Shown below are 12 T cell receptor beta chains from a single sample sequenced in a study of shared clonotypes between healthy human individuals. Using immunoSEQ multiplex PCR, the repertoire was profiled, and TCRdb retains in-frame clones only, with some absent. The sample consists of about 1 million clones, around 76% of them appearing once. Sequencing was done on a sample of memory CD4+ T cells sorted from blood. As for subset: CD45RA-negative fraction. These receptors were taken from a man younger than 35 in good health.

The V and J genes are TRBV11-2 and TRBJ2-7; 12 nucleotides align to TRBD2. The V segment lost 5 bases and the J segment 3 bases; nucleotides outside the gene matches: 5. Germline V gives CDR1 SGHAT, CDR2 FQNNGV. The CDR3 length is 15 residues. The CDR3 sequence is CASSPRLAGVYEQYF. The CDR3 DNA is TGTGCCAGCAGCCCCCGACTAGCGGGAGTCTACGAGCAGTACTTC.

J is TRBJ1-1 and V is TRBV7-3; D is undetermined. Germline V gene sequence: CDR1 SGHTA, CDR2 FQGTGA. The ends were cut back, 2 bases at V and 0 bases at J, with 10 bases in the middle. The CDR3 extends over 15 amino acids. This CDR3 is CASSLYGDMNTEAFF. The CDR3 nucleotides are TGTGCCAGCAGCTTATATGGCGATATGAACACTGAAGCTTTCTTT.

J is TRBJ2-1 and V is TRBV7-3; tentatively, D is TRBD1 or TRBD2 (6 bases each). This CDR3 has 16 amino acids. Trimming left V 1 base short and J 9 bases short, with 19 bases between. Looked up from germline, CDR1 is SGHTA and CDR2 is FQGTGA. CDR3 amino acids: CASSLKGQGNGGEQFF. The CDR3 nucleotides are TGTGCCAGCAGCTTAAAAGGGCAGGGGAACGGGGGTGAGCAGTTCTTC. Combining the CDR3 with reference TRBV7-3 and TRBJ2-1 gives the whole variable domain GAGVSQTPSNKVTEKGKYVELRCDPISGHTALYWYRQSLGQGPEFLIYFQGTGAADDSGLPNDRFFAVRPEGSVSTLKIQRTERGDSAVYLCASSLKGQGNGGEQFFGPGTRLTVL.

The chain uses TRBV28 and TRBJ2-1; no firm D call. Germline-derived CDR1 and CDR2 are MDHEN and SYDVKM. The CDR3 loop spans 12 amino acids. Here the CDR3 reads CGSWSSYNEQFF. CDR3 bases: TGTGGGAGTTGGAGCTCCTACAATGAGCAGTTCTTC.

This chain connects TRBV5-1 to TRBJ2-7; possible D gene TRBD2, 7 bases. Trimming took off 1 base at V and 6 bases at J, with 11 bases between the two ends. Germline V gene data show CDR1 as SGHRS and CDR2 as YFSETQ. The CDR3 totals 13 residues. The CDR3 sequence is CASSLNREGEQYF. The CDR3 nucleotides are TGCGCCAGCAGCTTGAACAGGGAGGGCGAGCAGTACTTC.

The chain has TRBV6-1 and TRBJ1-6, with D possibly matching TRBD1 (6 bases). Looked up from germline, CDR1 is MNHNS and CDR2 is SASEGT. The germline V and J ends were trimmed by 2 bases and 7 bases, with 12 bases remaining between them. CDR3 length: 15 amino acids. This chain's CDR3 is CASSELSGQNSPLHF. In DNA, the CDR3 is TGTGCCAGCAGTGAACTCTCAGGACAGAATTCACCCCTCCACTTT.

The chain links TRBV5-5 to TRBJ1-5, with 7 bases matching TRBD1. The CDR3 consists of 15 residues. J was trimmed by 6 bases and V by 4 bases; bases with no gene match: 10. Germline V gene data show CDR1 as SGHKS and CDR2 as YYEKEE (reference sequence). CDR3 in DNA: TGTGCCAGCAGCCCCTTCGACAGGGATGGTCAGCCCCAGCATTTT. Translating gives CASSPFDRDGQPQHF. Full variable domain (missing parts from reference TRBV5-5 and TRBJ1-5): DAGVTQSPTHLIKTRGQQVTLRCSPISGHKSVSWYQQVLGQGPQFIFQYYEKEERGRGNFPDRFSARQFPNYSSELNVNALLLGDSALYLCASSPFDRDGQPQHFGDGTRLSIL.

The CDR3 nucleotides are TGCGCCAGCAGCCGCTCACAGGGTAGCCGTGAAAAACTGTTTTTT. Translating gives CASSRSQGSREKLFF. The chain couples TRBV4-1 to TRBJ1-4; maybe TRBD1 (6 bases). The CDR3 runs 15 residues. Germline CDR1 is MGHRA and CDR2 is YSYEKL. Trimming left V 4 bases short and J 7 bases short, with 16 bases between.

V and J are TRBV7-6 and TRBJ1-6; 8 bases match TRBD1. CDR3 size: 16 residues. The germline CDR1 and CDR2 sequences are SGHVS and FNYEAQ. With V trimmed by 1 base and J by 7 bases, 6 bases remained unmatched. CDR3 loop: CASSLVPGTGNSPLHF. For the CDR3, the DNA is TGTGCCAGCAGCTTAGTACCCGGGACAGGAAATTCACCCCTCCACTTT.

This chain uses TRBV28 with TRBJ2-1, with a weak D call TRBD1 (5 bases). Trimming left V 0 bases short and J 10 bases short, with 7 bases between. CDR1 is MDHEN, CDR2 SYDVKM, per germline. The CDR3 is 12 residues long. CDR3 sequence reads: CASSLWAGEQFF. Written as DNA, the CDR3 is TGTGCCAGCAGTTTATGGGCAGGGGAGCAGTTCTTC.

The chain employs TRBV7-2 and TRBJ2-5; D is uncertain. The ends were cut back, 5 bases at V and 4 bases at J, with 11 bases in the middle. Germline CDR1 and CDR2: SGHTA and FQGNSA. This CDR3 is built from 13 residues. The CDR3 is CASSPTTLETQYF. The CDR3 DNA follows: TGTGCCAGCAGCCCCACCACTTTAGAGACCCAGTACTTC.

The genes are TRBV11-2 and TRBJ2-2; TRBD2 aligns across 8 bases. Trimming took 6 bases from V and 0 from J; bases not matched to a gene: 9. This CDR3 has 17 residues. Germline-derived CDR1 and CDR2 are SGHAT and FQNNGV. The DNA of the CDR3 is TGTGCCAGCAGGTCCCTAGCAGCGGGAGCGAACACCGGGGAGCTGTTTTTT. Protein: CASRSLAAGANTGELFF.